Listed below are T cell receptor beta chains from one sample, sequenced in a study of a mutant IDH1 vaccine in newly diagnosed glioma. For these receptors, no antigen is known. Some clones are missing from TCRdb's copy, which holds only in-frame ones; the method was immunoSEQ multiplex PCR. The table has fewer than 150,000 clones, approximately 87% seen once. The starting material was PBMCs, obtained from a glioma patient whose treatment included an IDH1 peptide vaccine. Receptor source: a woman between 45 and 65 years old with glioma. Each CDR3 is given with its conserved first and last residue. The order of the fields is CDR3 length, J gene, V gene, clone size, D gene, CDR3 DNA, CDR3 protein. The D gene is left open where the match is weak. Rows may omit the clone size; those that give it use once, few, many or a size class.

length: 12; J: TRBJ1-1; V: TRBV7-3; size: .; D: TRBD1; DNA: TGTGCCAGCAGCCCCCGGGACAGAGAAGCTTTCTTT; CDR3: CASSPRDREAFF
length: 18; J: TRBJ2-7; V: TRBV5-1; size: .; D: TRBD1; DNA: TGCGCCAGCAGCTTGGATAGAGGGGGACAGCGGAGCTCCTACGAGCAGTACTTC; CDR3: CASSLDRGGQRSSYEQYF
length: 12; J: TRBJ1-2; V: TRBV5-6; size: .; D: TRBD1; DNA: TGTGCCAGCAGCTGGACAGGGGCGGGCTACACCTTC; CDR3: CASSWTGAGYTF
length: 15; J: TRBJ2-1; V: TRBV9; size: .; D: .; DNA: TGTGCCAGCAGCGTAGATGGGGGCGCCTACAATGAGCAGTTCTTC; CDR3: CASSVDGGAYNEQFF
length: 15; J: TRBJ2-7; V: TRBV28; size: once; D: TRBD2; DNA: TGTGCCAGTACTCCGACTAGCGGAAGCTCCTACGAGCAGTACTTC; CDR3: CASTPTSGSSYEQYF
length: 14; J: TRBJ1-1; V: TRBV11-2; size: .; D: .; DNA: TGTGCCAGCAGCCAAACCGACAGTTTCACTGAAGCTTTCTTT; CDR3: CASSQTDSFTEAFF
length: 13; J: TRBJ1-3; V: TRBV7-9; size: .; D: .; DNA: TGTGCCAGCAGCTCGGACAGTGGAAACACCATATATTTT; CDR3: CASSSDSGNTIYF
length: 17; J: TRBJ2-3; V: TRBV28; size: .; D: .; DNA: TGTGCCAGCAGTCCCCGATCACTGACGATGGCCCCAGATACGCAGTATTTT; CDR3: CASSPRSLTMAPDTQYF
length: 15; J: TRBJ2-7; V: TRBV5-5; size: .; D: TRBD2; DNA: TGTGCCAGCAGCTTTTATAGCGGGGCTTTCTACGAGCAGTACTTC; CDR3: CASSFYSGAFYEQYF
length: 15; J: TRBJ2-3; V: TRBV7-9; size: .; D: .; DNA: TGTGCCAGCAGCCCTGCTGGGACCCCGCGCAATACGCAGTATTTT; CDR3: CASSPAGTPRNTQYF
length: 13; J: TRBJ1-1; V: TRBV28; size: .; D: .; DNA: TGTGCCAGCAGTCCGCGGGGAAACACTGAAGCTTTCTTT; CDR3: CASSPRGNTEAFF
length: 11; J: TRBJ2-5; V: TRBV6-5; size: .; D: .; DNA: TGTGCCAGCAGCACTCGTAGGGAGCAGTACTTC; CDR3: CASSTRREQYF
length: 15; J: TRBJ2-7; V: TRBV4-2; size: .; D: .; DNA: TGTGCCAGCAGCCAAAGAGACGAGAGCTCCTACGAGCAGTACTTC; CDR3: CASSQRDESSYEQYF
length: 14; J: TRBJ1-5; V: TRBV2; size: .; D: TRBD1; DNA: TGTGCCAGCAGTAGACAGGGTTACGATCAGCCCCAGCATTTT; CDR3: CASSRQGYDQPQHF
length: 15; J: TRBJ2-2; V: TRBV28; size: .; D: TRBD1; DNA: TGTGCCAGCAGTTCACAACAGGGGGCTGGCGGGGAGCTGTTTTTT; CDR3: CASSSQQGAGGELFF
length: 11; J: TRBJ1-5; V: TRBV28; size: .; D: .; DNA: TGTGCCAGCAGAGGAAATCAGCCCCAGCATTTT; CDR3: CASRGNQPQHF
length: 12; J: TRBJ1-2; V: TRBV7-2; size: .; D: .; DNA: TGTGCCAGCAGCTTAGCTGAAACCGGCTACACCTTC; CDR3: CASSLAETGYTF
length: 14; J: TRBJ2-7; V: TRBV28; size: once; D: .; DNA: TGTGCCAGCAGTTGGACCTCTTACTCCTACGAGCAGTACTTC; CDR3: CASSWTSYSYEQYF
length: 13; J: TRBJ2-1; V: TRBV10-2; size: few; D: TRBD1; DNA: TGCGCCAGCAGACGACAGGGGGGCAATGAGCAGTTCTTC; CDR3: CASRRQGGNEQFF
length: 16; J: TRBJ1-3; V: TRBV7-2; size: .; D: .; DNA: TGTGCCAGCAGCTTAGAATCTAGGCCGGCAAGAAACACCATATATTTT; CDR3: CASSLESRPARNTIYF
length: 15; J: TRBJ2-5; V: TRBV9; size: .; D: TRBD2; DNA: TGTGCCAGCAGCGTCACTAGCGGGAACGTTGAGACCCAGTACTTC; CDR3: CASSVTSGNVETQYF
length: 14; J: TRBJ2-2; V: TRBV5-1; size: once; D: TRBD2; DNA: TGCGCCAGCAGGGGACTACCGAACACCGGGGAGCTGTTTTTT; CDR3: CASRGLPNTGELFF
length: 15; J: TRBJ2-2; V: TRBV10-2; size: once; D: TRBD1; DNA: TGCGCCAGCAGCCTGGACAGGGGAGGAGTCGGGGAGCTGTTTTTT; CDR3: CASSLDRGGVGELFF
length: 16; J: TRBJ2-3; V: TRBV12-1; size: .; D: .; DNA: TGTGCCAGCAGCGGCGGGACTAGCGGTAGCACAGATACGCAGTATTTT; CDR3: CASSGGTSGSTDTQYF
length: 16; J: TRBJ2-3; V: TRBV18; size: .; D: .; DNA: TGTGCCAGCTCAACCATGGAGGGGGTTGCCACAGATACGCAGTATTTT; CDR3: CASSTMEGVATDTQYF
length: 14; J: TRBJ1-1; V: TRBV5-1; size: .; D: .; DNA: TGCGCCAGCAGCTTGGCCGGGGAGCGGACTGAAGCTTTCTTT; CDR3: CASSLAGERTEAFF
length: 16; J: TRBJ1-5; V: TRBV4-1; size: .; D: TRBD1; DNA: TGCGCCAGCAGCCAGCGTGGACAGGGGGAGGATCAGCCCCAGCATTTT; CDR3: CASSQRGQGEDQPQHF
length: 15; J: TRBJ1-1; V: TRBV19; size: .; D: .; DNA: TGTGCCAGTTCCATGGACGGGGAGGGAGGCACTGAAGCTTTCTTT; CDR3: CASSMDGEGGTEAFF
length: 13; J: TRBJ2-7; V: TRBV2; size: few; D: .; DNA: TGTGCCAGCAGTGAGACCCGTCCCTACGAGCAGTACTTC; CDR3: CASSETRPYEQYF
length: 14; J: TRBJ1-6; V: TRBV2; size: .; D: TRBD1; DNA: TGTGCCAGCAACAACAGGGGATATAATTCACCCCTCCACTTT; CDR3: CASNNRGYNSPLHF
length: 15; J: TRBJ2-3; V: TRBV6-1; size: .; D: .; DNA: TGTGCCAGCAGTGAACTTGGCGGTAGCACAGATACGCAGTATTTT; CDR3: CASSELGGSTDTQYF
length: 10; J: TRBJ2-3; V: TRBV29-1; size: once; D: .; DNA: TGCAGCGTCAGCACAGATACGCAGTATTTT; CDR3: CSVSTDTQYF
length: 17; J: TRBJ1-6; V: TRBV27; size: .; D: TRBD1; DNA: TGTGCCAGCAGTTTATTTCCCGGGACAGTGGCTGGTTCACCCCTCCACTTT; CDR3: CASSLFPGTVAGSPLHF
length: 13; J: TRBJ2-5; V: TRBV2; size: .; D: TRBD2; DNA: TGTGCCAGCGGGCGGGAGGCTACGTGGGAGCAGTACTTC; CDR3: CASGREATWEQYF
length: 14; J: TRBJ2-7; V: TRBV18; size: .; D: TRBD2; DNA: TGTGCCAGCTCACCAAGACTAGCGGGAGACGAGCAGTACTTC; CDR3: CASSPRLAGDEQYF
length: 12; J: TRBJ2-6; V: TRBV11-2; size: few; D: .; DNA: TGTGCCAGCAGCTCTGGGGCCAACGTCCTGACTTTC; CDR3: CASSSGANVLTF
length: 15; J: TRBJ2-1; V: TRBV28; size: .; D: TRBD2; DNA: TGTGCCAGCAGTCCTGGCGGGAGCTCCTACAATGAGCAGTTCTTC; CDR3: CASSPGGSSYNEQFF
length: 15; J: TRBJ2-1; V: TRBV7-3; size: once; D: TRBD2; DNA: TGTGCCAGCAGCTGGGGACTAGCGGGGCTGAATGAGCAGTTCTTC; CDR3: CASSWGLAGLNEQFF
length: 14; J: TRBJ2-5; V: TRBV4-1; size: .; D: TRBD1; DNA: TGCGCCAGTTCCCGACAGGGGGCCCCAGAGACCCAGTACTTC; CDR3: CASSRQGAPETQYF
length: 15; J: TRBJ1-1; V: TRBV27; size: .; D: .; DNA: TGTGCCAGCAGTTCCCCGGCACGCGGGGGAGTTGAAGCTTTCTTT; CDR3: CASSSPARGGVEAFF
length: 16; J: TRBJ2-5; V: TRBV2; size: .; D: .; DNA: TGTGCCAGCAGTGAAGCGGGGTCGGGGGTAGACAAGACCCAGTACTTC; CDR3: CASSEAGSGVDKTQYF
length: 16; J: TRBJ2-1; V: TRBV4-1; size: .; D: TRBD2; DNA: TGCGCCAGCAGCCAACGGACTAGCGGGAACTACAATGAGCAGTTCTTC; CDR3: CASSQRTSGNYNEQFF
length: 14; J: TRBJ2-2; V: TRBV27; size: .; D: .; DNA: TGTGCCAGCTCCAATCGAGGGTGGCCCGGGGAGCTGTTTTTT; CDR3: CASSNRGWPGELFF
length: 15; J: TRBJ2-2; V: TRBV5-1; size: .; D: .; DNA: TGCGCCAGCAGTGAATTCGGGGGCTACACCGGGGAGCTGTTTTTT; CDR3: CASSEFGGYTGELFF
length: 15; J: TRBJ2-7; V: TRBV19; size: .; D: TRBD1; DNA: TGTGCCAGTAGTATAGATCTATGGGACAGCTACGAGCAGTACTTC; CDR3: CASSIDLWDSYEQYF